These 22 T cell receptor beta chains originate from one sample sequenced in a study of tumor-infiltrating lymphocytes in primary liver carcinoma. Co-extracting RNA and DNA was done with about 17-30 mg of unsorted bulk tissue as input. TCR beta cDNA was reverse-transcribed from about 500 ng of total RNA. The reaction used a constant-region primer and ProtoScript II reverse transcriptase. Generation of the TCR beta libraries relied on three nested multiplex PCR rounds using slightly modified ARM-PCR. TRBV1-TRBV30 forward primers and a C-beta reverse primer were used in the first two PCR rounds, which each ran for about 9 cycles. TCRdb re-called the multiplex PCR reads with MiXCR, one entry per CDR3 protein. Seen here are fewer than 90,000 distinct CDR3 sequences, approximately 70% observed once, and the top ten hold approximately 20%. Sequenced input: liver tumor tissue from sampling region 1. As for subset: tumor region T1, superior pole. The receptors stem from a man between 35 and 55 years old with primary liver carcinoma and hepatitis B virus infection.

Concerning this clonotype: This likely comes from a read error, as the CDR3 has no conserved phenylalanine or tryptophan at its end. The V and J genes are TRBV11-2 and TRBJ1-1, with D hard to call. The ends were cut back, 5 bases at V and 5 bases at J, with 15 bases in the middle. CDR1 and CDR2 (germline): SGHAT, FQNNGV. The CDR3 contains 14 residues. The CDR3 DNA reads as TGTGCCAGCAGCCCCTGGAATGTGGAGACTGAAGCTTTCTAT. This gives the protein CASSPWNVETEAFY.

The table lists this clonotype with a count of one. Germline and junction disagree at one end, which may indicate a read error. V gene TRBV12-3 or TRBV12-4 combines with J gene TRBJ2-7, with D maybe TRBD2 (5 bases). The CDR3 extends over 13 amino acids. CDR3 residues: CTRTRREYYEQYF. The DNA for the CDR3 is TGTACCAGGACCCGACGGGAATATTACGAGCAGTACTTC.

V is TRBV28 and J is TRBJ2-4, with 9 bases identical to TRBD1. CDR1 and CDR2 (germline): MDHEN, SYDVKM. Trimming cost V 10 bases and J 16 bases; bases outside gene matches: 14. There are 12 residues in the CDR3. CDR3 in amino acids: CAIGTGKNIRYF. The DNA for the CDR3 is TGTGCCATTGGGACAGGGAAAAACATTCGATACTTC.

The count of this clonotype is one. A junction end diverges from the germline sequence, so it may reflect a read error. The J gene is TRBJ2-3, the V gene TRBV7-8; D is perhaps TRBD1 (6 bases). Per the germline V gene, CDR1 is SGHVS and CDR2 is FQNEAQ. This CDR3 contains 14 residues. The CDR3 spells CTSSPDSSTDTQYF. The CDR3 DNA reads as TGTACCAGCAGCCCGGACAGCAGCACAGATACACAGTATTTT.

With regard to this clonotype: A read error may account for a junction end that differs from germline. The chain employs TRBV28 and TRBJ2-7; D is ambiguous. CDR3 length: 12 amino acids. Per germline, CDR1 MDHEN and CDR2 SYDVKM. CDR3 loop: CASSPSTYEHYF. The DNA of the CDR3 is TGTGCCAGCAGTCCGTCGACCTACGAGCACTACTTC.

This clonotype was seen at least ten times. The chain couples TRBV6-2 or TRBV6-3 to TRBJ1-2, with no clear D. The CDR3 runs 15 residues. Germline CDR1 is MNHEY and CDR2 is SVGEGT. The V end was cut by 7 bases, the J end by 2 bases, with 17 bases between. The CDR3 DNA reads as TGTGCCAGCACTCCGACCGCCTGGGGAAACTATGGCTACACCTTC. As protein: CASTPTAWGNYGYTF.

This clonotype was recorded many times. J is TRBJ2-7 and V is TRBV10-1; the match to TRBD2 covers 13 bases. The CDR3 sequence is 13 residues long. CDR1 and CDR2 from the germline V gene are WNHNN and SYGVQD (reference sequence). J lost 5 bases, V lost 6 bases, and 1 base had no gene match. CDR3 DNA: TGCGCCAGCAGCGGACTAGCGGGAGACGAGCAGTACTTC. It specifies CASSGLAGDEQYF.

With regard to this clonotype: The junction does not match germline at one end; this may be a read error. The genes are TRBV6-5 and TRBJ1-2; D is unclear. CDR1 is MNHEY and CDR2 is SVGAGI in the germline V gene. The CDR3 totals 15 residues. CDR3 in DNA: TGTGCCAGCAGTTATTTACCACTTTCCAACTATGACTACACCTTC. It specifies CASSYLPLSNYDYTF.

For this clonotype: The junction departs from the called germline gene at one end, perhaps through a read error. This chain links TRBV7-9 with TRBJ1-3; D is uncertain. The CDR3 has 14 amino acids. From germline, CDR1 is SEHNR and CDR2 FQNEAQ (reference sequence). The DNA for the CDR3 is TGTGCCAGCAGCTTAGCTCAAGCTGGAAACACCACATATTTT. The encoded protein is CASSLAQAGNTTYF. Drawing the rest from reference TRBV7-9 and TRBJ1-3, the complete variable domain is DTGVSQNPRHKITKRGQNVTFRCDPISEHNRLYWYRQTLGQGPEFLTYFQNEAQLEKSRLLSDRFSAERPKGSFSTLEIQRTEQGDSAMYLCASSLAQAGNTTYFGEGSWLTVV.

This clonotype was recorded a few times. The junction departs from germline at one end; a sequencing error may be responsible. This chain uses TRBV4-1 with TRBJ1-4, with TRBD1 matching over 7 bases. Germline V gene sequence: CDR1 MGHRA, CDR2 YSYEKL. The CDR3 totals 17 residues. The CDR3 region is CPSKVSGGTTTDEKLFF. In DNA, the CDR3 is TGCCCCAGCAAGGTGTCAGGGGGGACAACAACTGATGAAAAACTGTTTTTT.

This clonotype was seen repeatedly, ten times or more. This rearrangement joins TRBV10-2 to TRBJ2-2, with D perhaps given as TRBD1 or TRBD2 (5 bases each). Germline values: CDR1 WSHSY, CDR2 SAAADI. Trimming shortened V by 5 bases and J by 4 bases, and 11 bases separated the two germline ends. The CDR3 totals 14 residues. In DNA form, the CDR3 reads TGCGCCAGCAGTTGGACGGGACCCACCGGGGAGCTGTTTTTT. It encodes CASSWTGPTGELFF.

There are many counts of this clonotype. The V and J genes are TRBV29-1 and TRBJ2-1, with D hard to call. This CDR3 spans 14 amino acids. Looked up from germline, CDR1 is SQVTM and CDR2 is ANQGSEA. The germline V and J ends were trimmed by 7 bases and 6 bases, with 19 bases remaining between them. CDR3 coding DNA: TGCAGCGCAGACTCGTTTACCGTCTCCAATGAGCAGTTCTTC. This sequence encodes CSADSFTVSNEQFF.

This clonotype was picked up many times. The CDR3 does not close with the conserved phenylalanine or tryptophan, likely indicating a read error. The chain combines TRBV7-8 with TRBJ2-7; tentative D call: TRBD2 (5 bases). V lost 1 base, J lost 6 bases, and 7 bases lay in between. The CDR3 is 12 amino acids. Germline V gene lookup returns CDR1 SGHVS and CDR2 FQNEAQ. CDR3 DNA sequence: TGTGCCAGCAGCTTAGTCCGGGGCGAGCAGTACCTC. Protein product: CASSLVRGEQYL.

The sample holds one count of this clonotype. The conserved phenylalanine or tryptophan normally closing the CDR3 is absent here, so this likely arose from a read error. The J gene is TRBJ1-6, the V gene TRBV5-6; D not certain. Germline V gives CDR1 SGHDT, CDR2 YYEEEE. CDR3 length: 13 residues. Trimming removed 4 bases from V and 5 bases from J, with 7 bases in between. The CDR3 sequence is CASSLYHNSPLHV. CDR3 DNA: TGTGCCAGCAGCCTGTACCATAATTCACCCCTCCACGTT.

J is TRBJ2-1 and V is TRBV28; D is possibly TRBD1 (6 bases). V was cut by 6 bases and J by 14 bases, with 29 bases left in between. The CDR3 totals 16 residues. The germline gives CDR1 MDHEN, CDR2 SYDVKM. The CDR3, as DNA: TGTGCCAGCAGCTTGGTAGGCTTTCGGGCATTTGACAGGAAGTTCTTC. It specifies CASSLVGFRAFDRKFF.

This chain joins TRBV6-1 and TRBJ2-7; D gene ambiguous. The CDR3 extends over 12 amino acids. V was trimmed by 4 bases and J by 10 bases, leaving 14 bases between them. Germline V gene data show CDR1 as MNHNS and CDR2 as SASEGT. The CDR3 bases are TGTGCCAGCAGTGGGCCCTCCCACGTACAGTACTTC. Protein: CASSGPSHVQYF.

Concerning this clonotype itself: The junction differs from germline at one of its ends, possibly a read error. The genes are TRBV11-2 and TRBJ1-2, with a possible D match to TRBD1 (5 bases). The CDR3 has 14 residues. Germline CDR1 reads SGHAT; CDR2 reads FQNNGV. The CDR3 region has the DNA TGTGCTAGCAGAGAGAGGGACTCCACCTATGACTACACCTTC. Its translation is CASRERDSTYDYTF.

Comments on this clonotype: One junction end disagrees with the germline gene, perhaps due to a read error. The J gene is TRBJ1-2, the V gene TRBV11-2, with a weak D call TRBD1 (6 bases). CDR1 SGHAT and CDR2 FQNNGV come from the germline V gene. The CDR3 loop spans 15 amino acids. The CDR3 DNA reads TGTGCAAGCAGCGCACAAGGGGGAAGGGGTTATGGCTACACCTTC. Encoded protein: CASSAQGGRGYGYTF.

This chain links TRBV10-3 with TRBJ2-5; 7 positions match TRBD2. Germline V CDR1 and CDR2: ENHRY, SYGVKD. V lost 5 bases, J lost 1 base, and 4 bases stayed unmatched. CDR3 length equals 14 residues. The CDR3 DNA follows: TGTGCCATCAGTACCGGGGAGGGCCAAGAGACCCAGTACTTC. Its protein product is CAISTGEGQETQYF.

With regard to this clonotype: One end of the junction varies from germline; a read error may be responsible. The gene calls are TRBV5-1 and TRBJ2-3; tentatively, D is TRBD2 (6 bases). The CDR3 sequence is 19 residues long. Germline-derived CDR1 and CDR2 are SGHRS and YFSETQ. CDR3 sequence: CANSLGDPSGPYPGDTQYF. The CDR3 DNA follows: TGTGCCAACAGCTTGGGGGACCCGAGCGGGCCATACCCGGGAGATACGCAGTATTTT. The variable domain in full, completed from reference TRBV5-1 and TRBJ2-3, reads KAGVTQTPRYLIKTRGQQVTLSCSPISGHRSVSWYQQTPGQGLQFLFEYFSETQRNKGNFPGRFSGRQFSNSRSEMNVSTLELGDSALYLCANSLGDPSGPYPGDTQYFGPGTRLTVL.

The chain has TRBV5-6 and TRBJ2-7; D not resolved. The ends were cut back, 0 bases at V and 4 bases at J, with 8 bases in the middle. The CDR3 consists of 13 residues. Germline CDR1 reads SGHDT; CDR2 reads YYEEEE. The CDR3, as DNA: TGTGCCAGCAGCTTGGACATTGAGTACGAGCAGTACTTC. Translated: CASSLDIEYEQYF.

This CDR3 is CSVDLSSGSGEQYF. The CDR3 DNA reads as TGCAGCGTTGATCTCTCTAGCGGGAGTGGTGAGCAGTACTTC. The chain joins TRBV29-1 to TRBJ2-7, with 10 bases identical to TRBD2. Germline CDR1 reads SQVTM; CDR2 reads ANQGSEA. CDR3 length: 14 residues. With 3 bases clipped from V and 7 bases from J, the junction kept 9 bases outside the gene matches.